The rows below give T cell receptor beta chains drawn from one sample of a study of blood T cell repertoires in COVID-19. The repertoire was sequenced with immunoSEQ multiplex PCR; TCRdb's copy has only in-frame clones and lacks some. The data show 180,000 or so clones, 82% seen once. Sequencing input: peripheral blood. The receptors shown here come from a woman between 65 and 79 years old with acute or convalescent COVID-19. Both conserved end residues are part of each CDR3. Fields, in order: CDR3 length, D gene, clone size, J gene, V gene, CDR3 protein, CDR3 DNA. D genes are given only for firm matches. Not every row has a clone size; where given, it reads once, few, many or a size class.

CDR3 length: 14
D gene: TRBD1
clone size: NA
J gene: TRBJ1-4
V gene: TRBV27
CDR3 protein: CASSPQGGNEKLFF
CDR3 DNA: TGTGCCAGCAGTCCACAGGGGGGGAATGAAAAACTGTTTTTT

CDR3 length: 14
D gene: NA
clone size: NA
J gene: TRBJ1-6
V gene: TRBV7-2
CDR3 protein: CASSLAAYNSPLHF
CDR3 DNA: TGTGCCAGCAGCTTGGCAGCCTATAATTCACCCCTCCACTTT

CDR3 length: 13
D gene: NA
clone size: NA
J gene: TRBJ1-2
V gene: TRBV7-2
CDR3 protein: CASSSPGHYGYTF
CDR3 DNA: TGTGCCAGCAGCTCACCCGGTCACTATGGCTACACCTTC

CDR3 length: 16
D gene: NA
clone size: NA
J gene: TRBJ2-3
V gene: TRBV6-5
CDR3 protein: CASSYSLAPGTDTQYF
CDR3 DNA: TGTGCCAGCAGTTACTCTCTAGCGCCAGGCACAGATACGCAGTATTTT

CDR3 length: 15
D gene: TRBD1
clone size: NA
J gene: TRBJ1-2
V gene: TRBV5-6
CDR3 protein: CASSVPGTGAYGYTF
CDR3 DNA: TGTGCCAGCAGCGTCCCCGGGACAGGGGCTTATGGCTACACCTTC

CDR3 length: 17
D gene: TRBD1
clone size: NA
J gene: TRBJ1-6
V gene: TRBV30
CDR3 protein: CAWSTYEWDSRNSPLHF
CDR3 DNA: TGTGCCTGGAGTACGTACGAATGGGACAGCCGTAATTCACCCCTCCACTTT

CDR3 length: 12
D gene: NA
clone size: few
J gene: TRBJ1-2
V gene: TRBV28
CDR3 protein: CASRESFLGYTF
CDR3 DNA: TGTGCCAGCAGGGAGTCCTTTCTGGGCTACACCTTC

CDR3 length: 12
D gene: NA
clone size: once
J gene: TRBJ2-1
V gene: TRBV11-2
CDR3 protein: CASSLDRGEQFF
CDR3 DNA: TGTGCCAGCAGCTTAGATCGAGGGGAGCAGTTCTTC

CDR3 length: 11
D gene: NA
clone size: NA
J gene: TRBJ1-2
V gene: TRBV30
CDR3 protein: CAWDSNYGYTF
CDR3 DNA: TGTGCCTGGGACAGTAACTATGGCTACACCTTC

CDR3 length: 16
D gene: TRBD2
clone size: NA
J gene: TRBJ2-3
V gene: TRBV2
CDR3 protein: CASSEISGRATDTQYF
CDR3 DNA: TGTGCCAGCAGTGAAATTAGCGGGAGGGCCACAGATACGCAGTATTTT